The entry below gives a single T cell receptor beta chain sequence along with its context. Its antigen is unknown. The sample belongs to a study of molecular identifiers for immune sequencing clone quantification. The V end was cut by 4 bases, the J end by 3 bases, with 12 bases between. Germline-derived CDR1 and CDR2 are SGHAT and FQNNGV. The CDR3 consists of 14 residues. Study results and caveats: Clones carrying above 20 RNA copies accounted for over 98% of effector molecules, under 1% in naive cells.

Naive CD8 libraries came from about 19,000 to 1,100,000 sorted cells with 10%, 30% or 50% RNA. A CD8+CD4-CCR7+CD45RA+ gate was used to sort naive CD8 T cells. Using its own MiXCR run on the PCR reads, TCRdb lists one record per CDR3 protein. The data show around 65,000 distinct CDR3 sequences, around 18% seen once. The gene calls are TRBV11-2 and TRBJ1-1; perhaps TRBD1 as D (5 bases). The sequenced sample was naive CD8+ T cells from blood, with Jurkat cell RNA spiked in. Subset of the sample: FACS-sorted CD8+CD4-CCR7+CD45RA+ naive T cells. The clonotype was recovered from a human donor in good health. Some libraries in this study had Jurkat cell RNA spiked in. For the CDR3, the DNA is TGTGCCAGCAGCTCCGTCCCGGGGGACACTGAAGCTTTCTTT. This sequence encodes CASSSVPGDTEAFF.